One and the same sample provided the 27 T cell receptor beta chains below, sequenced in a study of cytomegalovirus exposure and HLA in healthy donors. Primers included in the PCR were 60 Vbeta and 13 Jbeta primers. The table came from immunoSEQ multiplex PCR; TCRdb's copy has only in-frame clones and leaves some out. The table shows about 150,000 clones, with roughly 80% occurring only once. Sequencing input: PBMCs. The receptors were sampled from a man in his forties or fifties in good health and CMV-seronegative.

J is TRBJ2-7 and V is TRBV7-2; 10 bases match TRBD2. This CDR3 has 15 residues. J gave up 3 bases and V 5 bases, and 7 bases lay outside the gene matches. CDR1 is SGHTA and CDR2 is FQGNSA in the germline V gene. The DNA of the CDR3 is TGTGCCAGCAGCCTGGGCCTAGCGGGGGTCTACGAGCAGTACTTC. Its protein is CASSLGLAGVYEQYF.

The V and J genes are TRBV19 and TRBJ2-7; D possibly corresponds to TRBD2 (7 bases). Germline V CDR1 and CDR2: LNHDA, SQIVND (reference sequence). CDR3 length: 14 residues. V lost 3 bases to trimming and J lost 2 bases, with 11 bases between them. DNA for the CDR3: TGTGCCAGTAGTATTACAGGGAGGGCCTACGAGCAGTACTTC. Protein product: CASSITGRAYEQYF.

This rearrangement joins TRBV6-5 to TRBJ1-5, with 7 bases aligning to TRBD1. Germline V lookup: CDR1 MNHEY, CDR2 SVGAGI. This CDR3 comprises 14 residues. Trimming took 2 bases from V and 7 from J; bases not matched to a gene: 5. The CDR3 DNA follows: TGTGCCAGCAGTTACAGGCCAGGGGGACAGCCCCAGCATTTT. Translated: CASSYRPGGQPQHF.

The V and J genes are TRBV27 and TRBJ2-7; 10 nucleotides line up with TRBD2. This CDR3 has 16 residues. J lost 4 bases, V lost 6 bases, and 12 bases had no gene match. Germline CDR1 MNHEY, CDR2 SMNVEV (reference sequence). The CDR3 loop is CASRERTSGGFYEQYF. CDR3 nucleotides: TGTGCCAGCAGGGAACGGACTAGCGGAGGTTTTTACGAGCAGTACTTC.

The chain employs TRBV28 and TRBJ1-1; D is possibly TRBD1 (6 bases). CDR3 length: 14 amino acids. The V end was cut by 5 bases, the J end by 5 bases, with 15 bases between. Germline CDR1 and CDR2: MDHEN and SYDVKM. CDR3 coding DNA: TGTGCCAGCAGTCCGCTTACAGGGCGAACTGAAGCTTTCTTT. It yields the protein CASSPLTGRTEAFF.

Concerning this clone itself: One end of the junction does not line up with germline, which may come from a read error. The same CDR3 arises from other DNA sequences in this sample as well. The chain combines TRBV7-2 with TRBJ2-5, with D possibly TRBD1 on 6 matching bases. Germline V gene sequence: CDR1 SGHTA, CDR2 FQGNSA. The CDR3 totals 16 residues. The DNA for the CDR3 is TGCGCCAGCAGCTTAGCGTCTGGACAGAACCAAGAGACCCAGTACTTC. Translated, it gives CASSLASGQNQETQYF. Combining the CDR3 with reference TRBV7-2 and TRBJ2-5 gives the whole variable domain GAGVSQSPSNKVTEKGKDVELRCDPISGHTALYWYRQSLGQGLEFLIYFQGNSAPDKSGLPSDRFSAERTGGSVSTLTIQRTQQEDSAVYLCASSLASGQNQETQYFGPGTRLLVL.

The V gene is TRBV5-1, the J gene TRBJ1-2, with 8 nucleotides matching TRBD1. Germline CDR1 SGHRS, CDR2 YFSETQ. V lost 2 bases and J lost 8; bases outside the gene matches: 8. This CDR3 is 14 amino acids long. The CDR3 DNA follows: TGCGCCAGCAGCTTACAGGGGGAGTCGGGCGGCTACACCTTC. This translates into CASSLQGESGGYTF.

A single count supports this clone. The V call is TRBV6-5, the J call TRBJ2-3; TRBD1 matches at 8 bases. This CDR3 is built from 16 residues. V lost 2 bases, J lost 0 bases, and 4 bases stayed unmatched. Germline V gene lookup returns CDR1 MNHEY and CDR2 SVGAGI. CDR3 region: CASSYRTGSSTDTQYF. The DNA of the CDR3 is TGTGCCAGCAGTTACAGGACAGGGTCTAGCACAGATACGCAGTATTTT.

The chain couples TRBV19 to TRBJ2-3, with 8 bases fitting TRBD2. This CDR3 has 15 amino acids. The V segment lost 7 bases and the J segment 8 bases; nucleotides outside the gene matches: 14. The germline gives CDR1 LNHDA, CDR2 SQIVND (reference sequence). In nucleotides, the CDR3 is TGTGCCAGTACCCTAAGCGGGGGCCCTCGGGGTACGCAGTATTTT. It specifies CASTLSGGPRGTQYF.

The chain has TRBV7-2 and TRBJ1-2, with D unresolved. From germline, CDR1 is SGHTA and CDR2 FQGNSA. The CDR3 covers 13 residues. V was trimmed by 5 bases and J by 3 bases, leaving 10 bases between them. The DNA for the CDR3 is TGTGCCAGCAGCCCAACAAAATACTATGGCTACACCTTC. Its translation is CASSPTKYYGYTF.

The CDR3 DNA follows: TGTGCCAGCAGCCGGGCAGGGGTCCATGGCTACACCTTC. Translated: CASSRAGVHGYTF. The genes are TRBV5-6 and TRBJ1-2; D is perhaps TRBD1 (6 bases). The germline V gene has CDR1 SGHDT and CDR2 YYEEEE. The CDR3 consists of 13 residues. Trimming removed 4 bases from V and 6 bases from J, with 13 bases in between.

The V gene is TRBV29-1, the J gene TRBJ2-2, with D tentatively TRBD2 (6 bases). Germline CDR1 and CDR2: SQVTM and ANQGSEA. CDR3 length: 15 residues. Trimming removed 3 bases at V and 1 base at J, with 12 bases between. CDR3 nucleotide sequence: TGCAGCGTTGAGTTGCGGGGCCTGAACACCGGGGAGCTGTTTTTT. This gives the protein CSVELRGLNTGELFF.

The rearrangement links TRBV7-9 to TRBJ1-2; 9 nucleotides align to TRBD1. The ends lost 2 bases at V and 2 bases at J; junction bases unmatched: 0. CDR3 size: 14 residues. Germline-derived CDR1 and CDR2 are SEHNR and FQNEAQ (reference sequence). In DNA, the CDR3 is TGTGCCAGCAGCTTAACAGGGGGCAACTATGGCTACACCTTC. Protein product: CASSLTGGNYGYTF.

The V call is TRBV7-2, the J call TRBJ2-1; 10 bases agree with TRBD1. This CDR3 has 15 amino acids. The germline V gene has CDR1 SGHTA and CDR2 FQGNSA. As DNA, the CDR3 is TGTGCGAGCCTCAGGGGGGACAGGGGTGGAGATGAGCAGTTCTTC. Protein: CASLRGDRGGDEQFF.

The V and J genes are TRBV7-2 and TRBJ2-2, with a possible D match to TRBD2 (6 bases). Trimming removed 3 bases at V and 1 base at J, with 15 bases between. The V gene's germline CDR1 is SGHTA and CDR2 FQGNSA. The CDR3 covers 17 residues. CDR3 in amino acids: CASSLPSVGGNTGELFF. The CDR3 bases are TGTGCCAGCAGCTTGCCCTCAGTGGGGGGGAACACCGGGGAGCTGTTTTTT.

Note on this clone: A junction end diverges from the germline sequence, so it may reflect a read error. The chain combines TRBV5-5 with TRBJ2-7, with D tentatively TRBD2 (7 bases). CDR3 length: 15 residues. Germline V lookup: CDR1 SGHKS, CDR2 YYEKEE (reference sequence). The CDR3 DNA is TGTGCCAGAAGCTTGGGCGGGGGCGGTCGTTACGAGCAGTACTTC. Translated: CARSLGGGGRYEQYF.

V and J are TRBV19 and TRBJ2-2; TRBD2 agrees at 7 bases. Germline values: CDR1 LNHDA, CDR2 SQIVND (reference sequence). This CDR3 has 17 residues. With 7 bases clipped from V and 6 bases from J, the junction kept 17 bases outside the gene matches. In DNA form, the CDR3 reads TGTGCCAGTACTTCACTGAGCGGGATATCAATCGCCGGGGAGCTGTTTTTT. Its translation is CASTSLSGISIAGELFF. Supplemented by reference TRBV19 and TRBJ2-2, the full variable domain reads DGGITQSPKYLFRKEGQNVTLSCEQNLNHDAMYWYRQDPGQGLRLIYYSQIVNDFQKGDIAEGYSVSREKKESFPLTVTSAQKNPTAFYLCASTSLSGISIAGELFFGEGSRLTVL.

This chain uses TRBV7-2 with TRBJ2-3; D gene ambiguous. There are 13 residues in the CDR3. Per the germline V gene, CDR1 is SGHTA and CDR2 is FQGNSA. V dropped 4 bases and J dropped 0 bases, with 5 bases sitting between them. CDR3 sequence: CASSYGSTDTQYF. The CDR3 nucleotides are TGTGCCAGCAGCTACGGTAGCACAGATACGCAGTATTTT.

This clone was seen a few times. CDR3 nucleotide sequence: TGTGCCAGCAGCCGTCAGGTAGCGGGGGGTCCCCCAGATACGCAGTATTTT. Translated, it gives CASSRQVAGGPPDTQYF. The rearrangement joins TRBV7-9 to TRBJ2-3; 10 bases align to TRBD2. Germline V gene data show CDR1 as SEHNR and CDR2 as FQNEAQ (reference sequence). J was trimmed by 4 bases and V by 5 bases; bases with no gene match: 12. CDR3 size: 17 residues.

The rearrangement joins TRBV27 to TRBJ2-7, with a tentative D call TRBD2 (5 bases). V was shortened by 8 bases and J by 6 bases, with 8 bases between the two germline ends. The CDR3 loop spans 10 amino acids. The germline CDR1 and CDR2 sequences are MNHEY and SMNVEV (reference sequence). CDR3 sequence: CASPEGEQYF. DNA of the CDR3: TGTGCCAGCCCCGAGGGCGAGCAGTACTTC.

CDR3 nucleotides: TGTGCCAGCAGCAGCCGACAGGACCGAACGGAAAAACTGTTTTTT. It is translated as CASSSRQDRTEKLFF. The chain carries TRBV7-9 and TRBJ1-4; D perhaps matches TRBD1 (6 bases). Trimming left V 5 bases short and J 8 bases short, with 18 bases between. The CDR3 extends over 15 amino acids. CDR1 is SEHNR, CDR2 FQNEAQ, per germline (reference sequence).

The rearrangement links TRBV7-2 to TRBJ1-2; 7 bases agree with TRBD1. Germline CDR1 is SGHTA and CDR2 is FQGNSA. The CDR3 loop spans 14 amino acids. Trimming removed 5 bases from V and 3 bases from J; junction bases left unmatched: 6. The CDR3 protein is CASSLGQAYYGYTF. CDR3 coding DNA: TGTGCCAGCAGCCTCGGACAGGCCTACTATGGCTACACCTTC.

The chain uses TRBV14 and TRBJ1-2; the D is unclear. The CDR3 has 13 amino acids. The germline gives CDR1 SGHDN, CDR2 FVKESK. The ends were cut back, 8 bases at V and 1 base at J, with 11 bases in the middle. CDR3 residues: CASGRGSNYGYTF. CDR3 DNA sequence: TGTGCCAGCGGCCGAGGGAGTAACTATGGCTACACCTTC.

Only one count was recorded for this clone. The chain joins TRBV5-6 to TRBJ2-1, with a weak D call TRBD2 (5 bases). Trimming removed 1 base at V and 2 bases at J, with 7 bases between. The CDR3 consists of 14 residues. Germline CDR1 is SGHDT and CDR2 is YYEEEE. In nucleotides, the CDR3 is TGTGCCAGCAGCTTGTTTAGCGCCTACAATGAGCAGTTCTTC. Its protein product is CASSLFSAYNEQFF.

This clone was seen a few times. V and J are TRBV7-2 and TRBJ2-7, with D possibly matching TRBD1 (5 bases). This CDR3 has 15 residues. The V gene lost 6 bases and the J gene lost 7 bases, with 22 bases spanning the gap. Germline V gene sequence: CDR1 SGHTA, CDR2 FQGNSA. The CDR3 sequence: CASSFHGKGKREQYF. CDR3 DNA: TGTGCCAGCAGTTTCCACGGAAAGGGGAAAAGGGAGCAGTACTTC.

CDR3 in amino acids: CASSSGTSWYEQYF. CDR3 DNA: TGTGCCAGCAGCTCAGGGACTAGTTGGTACGAGCAGTACTTC. The rearrangement uses TRBV7-2 and TRBJ2-7, with 8 bases fitting TRBD2. Germline CDR1 is SGHTA and CDR2 is FQGNSA. The CDR3 has 14 amino acids. Unmatched junction bases numbered 6, after V lost 4 bases and J lost 4 bases. Looking up the rest from reference TRBV7-2 and TRBJ2-7 gives the full variable domain: GAGVSQSPSNKVTEKGKDVELRCDPISGHTALYWYRQSLGQGLEFLIYFQGNSAPDKSGLPSDRFSAERTGGSVSTLTIQRTQQEDSAVYLCASSSGTSWYEQYFGPGTRLTVT.

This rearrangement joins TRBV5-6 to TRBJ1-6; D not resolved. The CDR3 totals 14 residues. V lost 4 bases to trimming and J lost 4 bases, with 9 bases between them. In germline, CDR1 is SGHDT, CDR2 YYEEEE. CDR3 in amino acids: CASSEARYNSPLHF. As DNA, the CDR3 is TGTGCCAGCAGCGAGGCGAGATATAATTCACCCCTCCACTTT.